Reported below is one T cell receptor beta chain. The data were taken from a study of T cell changes during pregnancy in multiple sclerosis. Only in-frame clones appear in the TCRdb table, and some are missing; sequencing was by immunoSEQ multiplex PCR. The sample lists around 80,000 clones, 80% to 95% occurring once. The CDR3 has 14 residues. CDR1 and CDR2 from the germline V gene are SEHNR and FQNEAQ (reference sequence). The trim removed 5 bases at V and 6 bases at J, leaving 9 bases unmatched. This receptor was identified in a female donor with multiple sclerosis, enrolled in a pregnancy study. The chain recombines TRBV7-9 with TRBJ1-2, with TRBD1 matching 7 bases. The material was peripheral blood, obtained before pregnancy. The CDR3 loop reads CASSLLQGGNGYTF. The CDR3 nucleotides read TGTGCCAGCAGCCTACTGCAGGGGGGAAATGGCTACACCTTC.